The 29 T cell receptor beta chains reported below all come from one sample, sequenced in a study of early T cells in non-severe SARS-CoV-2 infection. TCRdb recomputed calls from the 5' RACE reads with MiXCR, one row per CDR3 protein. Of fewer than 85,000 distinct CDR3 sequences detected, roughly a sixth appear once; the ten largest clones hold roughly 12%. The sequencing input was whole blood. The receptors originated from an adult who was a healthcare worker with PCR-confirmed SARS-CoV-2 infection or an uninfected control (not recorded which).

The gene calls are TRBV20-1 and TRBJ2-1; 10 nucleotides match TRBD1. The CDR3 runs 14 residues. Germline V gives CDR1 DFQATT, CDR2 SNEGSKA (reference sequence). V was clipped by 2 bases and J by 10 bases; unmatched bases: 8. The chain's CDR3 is CSARSRDRGLEQFF. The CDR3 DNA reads TGCAGTGCTAGATCCCGGGACAGGGGACTCGAGCAGTTCTTC.

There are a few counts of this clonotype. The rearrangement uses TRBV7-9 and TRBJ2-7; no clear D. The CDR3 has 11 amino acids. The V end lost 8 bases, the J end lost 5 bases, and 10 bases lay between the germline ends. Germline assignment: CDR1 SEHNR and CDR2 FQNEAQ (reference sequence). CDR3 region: CASRGPHEQYF. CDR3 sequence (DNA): TGTGCCAGCCGTGGGCCCCACGAGCAGTACTTC. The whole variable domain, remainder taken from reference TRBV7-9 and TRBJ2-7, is DTGVSQNPRHKITKRGQNVTFRCDPISEHNRLYWYRQTLGQGPEFLTYFQNEAQLEKSRLLSDRFSAERPKGSFSTLEIQRTEQGDSAMYLCASRGPHEQYFGPGTRLTVT.

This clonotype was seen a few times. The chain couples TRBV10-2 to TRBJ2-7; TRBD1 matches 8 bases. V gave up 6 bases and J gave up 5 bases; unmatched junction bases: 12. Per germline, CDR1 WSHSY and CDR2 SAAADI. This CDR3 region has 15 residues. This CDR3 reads CASSAVQGASDEQYF. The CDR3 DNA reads TGCGCCAGCAGCGCCGTCCAGGGGGCGTCGGACGAGCAGTACTTC.

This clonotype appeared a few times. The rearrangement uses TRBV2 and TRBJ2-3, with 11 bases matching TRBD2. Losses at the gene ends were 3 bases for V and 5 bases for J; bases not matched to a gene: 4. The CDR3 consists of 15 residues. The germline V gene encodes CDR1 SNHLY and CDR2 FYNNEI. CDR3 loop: CASSETSGVRDTQYF. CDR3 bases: TGTGCCAGCAGTGAGACTAGCGGGGTACGAGATACGCAGTATTTT. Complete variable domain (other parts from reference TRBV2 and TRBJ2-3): EPEVTQTPSHQVTQMGQEVILRCVPISNHLYFYWYRQILGQKVEFLVSFYNNEISEKSEIFDDQFSVERPDGSNFTLKIRSTKLEDSAMYFCASSETSGVRDTQYFGPGTRLTVL.

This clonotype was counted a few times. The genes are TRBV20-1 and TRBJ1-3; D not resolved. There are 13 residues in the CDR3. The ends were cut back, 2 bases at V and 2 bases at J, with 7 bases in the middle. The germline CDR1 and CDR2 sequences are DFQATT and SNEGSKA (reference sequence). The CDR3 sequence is CSARPGAGNTIYF. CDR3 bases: TGCAGTGCTAGACCGGGTGCTGGAAACACCATATATTTT.

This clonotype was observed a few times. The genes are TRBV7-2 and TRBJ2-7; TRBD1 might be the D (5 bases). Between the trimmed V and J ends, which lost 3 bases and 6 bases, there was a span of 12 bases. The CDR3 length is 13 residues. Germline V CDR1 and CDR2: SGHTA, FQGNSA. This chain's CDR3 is CASSLGDSPEQYF. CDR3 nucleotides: TGTGCCAGCAGCTTGGGCGACAGTCCCGAGCAGTACTTC.

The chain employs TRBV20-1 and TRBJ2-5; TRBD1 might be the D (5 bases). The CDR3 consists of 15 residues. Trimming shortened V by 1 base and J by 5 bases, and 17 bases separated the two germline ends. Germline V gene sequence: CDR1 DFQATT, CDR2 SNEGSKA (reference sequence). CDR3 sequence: CSARGGRSRRETQYF. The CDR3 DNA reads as TGCAGTGCTAGAGGGGGCAGGAGCCGTCGCGAGACCCAGTACTTC.

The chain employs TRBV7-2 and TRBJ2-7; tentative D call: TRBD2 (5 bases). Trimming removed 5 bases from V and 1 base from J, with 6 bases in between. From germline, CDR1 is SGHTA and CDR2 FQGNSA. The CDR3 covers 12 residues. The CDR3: CASSRGSYEQYF. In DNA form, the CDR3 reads TGTGCCAGCAGCCGCGGGTCCTACGAGCAGTACTTC.

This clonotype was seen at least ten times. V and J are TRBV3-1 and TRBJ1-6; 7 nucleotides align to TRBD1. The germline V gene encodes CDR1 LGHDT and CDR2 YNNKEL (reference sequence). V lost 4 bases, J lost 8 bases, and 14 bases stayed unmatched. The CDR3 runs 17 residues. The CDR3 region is CASSPPDRWGVHSPLHF. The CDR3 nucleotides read TGTGCCAGCAGCCCCCCGGACAGGTGGGGAGTCCATTCACCCCTCCACTTT.

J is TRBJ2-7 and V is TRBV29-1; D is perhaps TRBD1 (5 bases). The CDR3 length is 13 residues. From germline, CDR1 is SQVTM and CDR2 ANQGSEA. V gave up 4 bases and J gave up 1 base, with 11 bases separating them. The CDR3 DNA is TGCAGCGTTGTGTCAGGGCTTTCCTACGAGCAGTACTTC. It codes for CSVVSGLSYEQYF.

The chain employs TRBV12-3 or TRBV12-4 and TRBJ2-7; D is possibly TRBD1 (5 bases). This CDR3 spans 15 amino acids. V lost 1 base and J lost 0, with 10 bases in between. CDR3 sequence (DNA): TGTGCCAGCAGTTTAGGGGGCCGGAGCTCCTACGAGCAGTACTTC. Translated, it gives CASSLGGRSSYEQYF.

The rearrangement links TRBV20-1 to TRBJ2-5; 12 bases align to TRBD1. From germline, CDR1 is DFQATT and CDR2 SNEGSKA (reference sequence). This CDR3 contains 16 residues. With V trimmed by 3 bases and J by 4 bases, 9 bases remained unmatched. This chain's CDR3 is CSARLPGTGGLETQYF. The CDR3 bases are TGCAGTGCTAGGCTTCCCGGGACAGGGGGCTTAGAGACCCAGTACTTC.

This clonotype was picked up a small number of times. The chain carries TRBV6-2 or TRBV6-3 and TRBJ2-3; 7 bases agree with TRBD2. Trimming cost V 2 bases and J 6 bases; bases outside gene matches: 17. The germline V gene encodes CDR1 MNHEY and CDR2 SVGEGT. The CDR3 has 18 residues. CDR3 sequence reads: CASSYRPRTRERSDTQYF. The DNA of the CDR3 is TGTGCCAGCAGTTACCGTCCTCGGACGCGGGAGAGGAGTGATACGCAGTATTTT.

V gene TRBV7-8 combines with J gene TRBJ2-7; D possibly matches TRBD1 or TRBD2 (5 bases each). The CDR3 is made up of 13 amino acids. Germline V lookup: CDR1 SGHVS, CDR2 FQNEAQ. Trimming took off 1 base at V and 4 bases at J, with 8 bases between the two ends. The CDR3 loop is CASSLGDGYEQYF. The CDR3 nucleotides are TGTGCCAGCAGCTTAGGGGACGGATACGAGCAGTACTTC.

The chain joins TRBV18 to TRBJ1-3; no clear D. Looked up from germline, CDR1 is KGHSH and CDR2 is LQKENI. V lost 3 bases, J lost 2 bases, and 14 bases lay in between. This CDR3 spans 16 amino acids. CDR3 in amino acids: CASSPPGPRAGNTIYF. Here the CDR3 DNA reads TGTGCCAGCTCACCGCCCGGGCCCAGAGCTGGAAACACCATATATTTT.

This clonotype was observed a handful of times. The CDR3 spells CASSQFFRDEQYF. The CDR3 bases are TGTGCCAGCAGCCAATTTTTCAGGGACGAGCAGTACTTC. The chain joins TRBV3-1 to TRBJ2-7; TRBD1 might be the D (5 bases). The ends were cut back, 2 bases at V and 5 bases at J, with 10 bases in the middle. The germline V gene encodes CDR1 LGHDT and CDR2 YNNKEL (reference sequence). The CDR3 extends over 13 amino acids.

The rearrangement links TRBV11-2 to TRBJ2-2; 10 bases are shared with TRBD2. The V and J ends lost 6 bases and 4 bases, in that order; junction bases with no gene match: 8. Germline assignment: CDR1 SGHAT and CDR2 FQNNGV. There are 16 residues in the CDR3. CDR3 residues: CASRERGGHVTGELFF. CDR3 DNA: TGTGCCAGCAGGGAGCGGGGGGGCCACGTCACCGGGGAGCTGTTTTTT.

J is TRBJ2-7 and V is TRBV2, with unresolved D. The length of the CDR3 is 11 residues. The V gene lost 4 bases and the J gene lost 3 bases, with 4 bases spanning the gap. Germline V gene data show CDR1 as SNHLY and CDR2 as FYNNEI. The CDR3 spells CASSALYEQYF. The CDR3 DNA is TGTGCCAGCAGTGCCCTCTACGAGCAGTACTTC.

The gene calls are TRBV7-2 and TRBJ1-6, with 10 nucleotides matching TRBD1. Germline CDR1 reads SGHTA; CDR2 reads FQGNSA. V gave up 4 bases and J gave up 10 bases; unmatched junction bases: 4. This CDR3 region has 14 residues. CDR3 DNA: TGTGCCAGCAGCTCGCGGACAGGGGGGTCACCCCTCCACTTT. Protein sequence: CASSSRTGGSPLHF.

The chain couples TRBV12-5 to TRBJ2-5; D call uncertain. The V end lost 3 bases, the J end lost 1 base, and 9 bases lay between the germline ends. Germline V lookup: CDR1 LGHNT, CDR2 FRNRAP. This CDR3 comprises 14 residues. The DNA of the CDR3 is TGTGCTAGTGGTTTCGGGCAGCCCCAAGAGACCCAGTACTTC. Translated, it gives CASGFGQPQETQYF.

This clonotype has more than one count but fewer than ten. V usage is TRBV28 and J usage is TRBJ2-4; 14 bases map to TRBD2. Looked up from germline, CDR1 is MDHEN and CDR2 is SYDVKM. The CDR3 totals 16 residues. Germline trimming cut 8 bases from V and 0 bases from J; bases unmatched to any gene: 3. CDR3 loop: CASGLAGGLAKNIQYF. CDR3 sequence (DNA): TGTGCCAGCGGACTAGCGGGGGGACTAGCCAAAAACATTCAGTACTTC.

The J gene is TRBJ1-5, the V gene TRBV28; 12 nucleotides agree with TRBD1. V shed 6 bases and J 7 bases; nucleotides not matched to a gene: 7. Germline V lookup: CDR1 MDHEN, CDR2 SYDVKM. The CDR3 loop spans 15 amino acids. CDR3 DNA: TGTGCCAGCAGCTTGGGACAGGGGGCCGCCCAGCCCCAGCATTTT. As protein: CASSLGQGAAQPQHF.

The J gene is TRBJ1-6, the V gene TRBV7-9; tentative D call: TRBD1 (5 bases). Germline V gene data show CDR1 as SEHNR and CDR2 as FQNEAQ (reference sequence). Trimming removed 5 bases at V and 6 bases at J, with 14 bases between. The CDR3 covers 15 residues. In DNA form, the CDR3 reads TGTGCCAGCAGCACGAACACCAGGGCTAATTCACCCCTCCACTTT. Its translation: CASSTNTRANSPLHF.

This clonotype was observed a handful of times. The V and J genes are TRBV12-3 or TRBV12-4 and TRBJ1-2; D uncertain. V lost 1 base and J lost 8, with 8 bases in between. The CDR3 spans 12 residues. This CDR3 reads CASSLDQTGYTF. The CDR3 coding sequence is TGTGCCAGCAGTTTAGATCAGACAGGCTACACCTTC.

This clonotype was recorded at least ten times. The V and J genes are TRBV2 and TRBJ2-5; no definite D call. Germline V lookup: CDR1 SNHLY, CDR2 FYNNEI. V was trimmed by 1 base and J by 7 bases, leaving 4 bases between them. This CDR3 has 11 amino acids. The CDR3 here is CASSEGGTQYF. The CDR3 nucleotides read TGTGCCAGCAGTGAAGGCGGGACCCAGTACTTC. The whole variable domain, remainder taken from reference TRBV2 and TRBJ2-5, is EPEVTQTPSHQVTQMGQEVILRCVPISNHLYFYWYRQILGQKVEFLVSFYNNEISEKSEIFDDQFSVERPDGSNFTLKIRSTKLEDSAMYFCASSEGGTQYFGPGTRLLVL.

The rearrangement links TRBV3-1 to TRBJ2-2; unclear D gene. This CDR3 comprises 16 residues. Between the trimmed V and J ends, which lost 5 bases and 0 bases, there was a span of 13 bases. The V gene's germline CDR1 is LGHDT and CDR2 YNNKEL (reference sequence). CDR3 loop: CASSEYSDPNTGELFF. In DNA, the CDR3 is TGTGCCAGCAGCGAATACAGCGACCCGAACACCGGGGAGCTGTTTTTT.

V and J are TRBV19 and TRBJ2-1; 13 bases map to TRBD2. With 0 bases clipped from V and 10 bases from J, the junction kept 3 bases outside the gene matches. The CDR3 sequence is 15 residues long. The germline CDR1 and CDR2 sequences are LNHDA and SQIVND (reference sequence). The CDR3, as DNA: TGTGCCAGTAGTATAGATTCGGGACTAGCGGGGGAGCAGTTCTTC. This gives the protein CASSIDSGLAGEQFF.

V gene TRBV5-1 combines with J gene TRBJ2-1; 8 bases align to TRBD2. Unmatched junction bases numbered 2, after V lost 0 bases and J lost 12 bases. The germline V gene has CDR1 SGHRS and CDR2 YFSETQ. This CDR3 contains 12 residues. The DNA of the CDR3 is TGCGCCAGCAGCTTGGCTGCGGGGGGGCAGTTCTTC. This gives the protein CASSLAAGGQFF.

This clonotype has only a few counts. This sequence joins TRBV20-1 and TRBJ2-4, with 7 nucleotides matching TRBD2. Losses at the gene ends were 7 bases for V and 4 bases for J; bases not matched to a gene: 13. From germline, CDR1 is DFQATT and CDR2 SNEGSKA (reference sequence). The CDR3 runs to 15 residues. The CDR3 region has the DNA TGCAGTGTTGAGAGTGGGAGGGCGGGGAAAAACATTCAGTACTTC. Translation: CSVESGRAGKNIQYF.